These 4 T cell receptor beta chains came from one sample sequenced in a study of human T cells and chemical hapten exposure. A single record per CDR3 protein comes from TCRdb applying MiXCR to the RACE reads. The sample holds about 270,000 distinct CDR3 sequences; around 7% are singletons and the top ten take roughly 1.2%. Described time point: pre-sensitization, week 0. The treatment: therapeutic diphenylcyclopropenone sensitization with weekly scalp DPC. Sequencing used whole blood, obtained in connection with sensitization to the hapten diphenylcyclopropenone (DPC). Receptors originate from a man younger than 35 with alopecia areata. Some clones in this sample may be carry-over from other donors' samples.

The rearrangement uses TRBV20-1 and TRBJ1-4; D possibly corresponds to TRBD1 (6 bases). The CDR3 length is 16 residues. Germline assignment: CDR1 DFQATT and CDR2 SNEGSKA (reference sequence). The V end lost 0 bases, the J end lost 0 bases, and 11 bases lay between the germline ends. DNA for the CDR3: TGCAGTGCTAGAGACCCCAACAGGGCAACTAATGAAAAACTGTTTTTT. Translation gives CSARDPNRATNEKLFF.

The rearrangement joins TRBV27 to TRBJ2-1; D gene ambiguous. The V end was cut by 3 bases, the J end by 10 bases, with 13 bases between. Per germline, CDR1 MNHEY and CDR2 SMNVEV (reference sequence). CDR3 length equals 13 residues. CDR3 residues: CASSFSLISEQFF. The CDR3 DNA follows: TGTGCCAGCAGTTTTAGTTTGATCTCCGAGCAGTTCTTC.

This clonotype was seen ten or more times. J is TRBJ2-7 and V is TRBV7-6; D not resolved. The V end was cut by 1 base, the J end by 4 bases, with 11 bases between. There are 14 residues in the CDR3. Germline assignment: CDR1 SGHVS and CDR2 FNYEAQ. CDR3 protein: CASSLVLESYEQYF. DNA for the CDR3: TGTGCCAGCAGCTTAGTGCTGGAGTCGTACGAGCAGTACTTC.

The chain uses TRBV6-2 or TRBV6-3 and TRBJ2-1; TRBD1 matches 10 bases. V dropped 0 bases and J dropped 7; count of bases not matched to a gene: 3. Germline CDR1 MNHEY, CDR2 SVGEGT. The CDR3 length is 15 residues. CDR3 residues: CASSYSRGQGNEQFF. Here the CDR3 DNA reads TGTGCCAGCAGTTACTCGAGGGGACAGGGGAATGAGCAGTTCTTC.